One and the same sample provided the 4 T cell receptor beta chains below, sequenced in a study of glioma-infiltrating T cells. Using RNA template, CDR3s of TCR alpha and beta were amplified with iRepertoire arm-PCR. TCRdb reprocessed the multiplex PCR reads via MiXCR and lists one record per CDR3 protein. The sample includes about 110,000 distinct CDR3 sequences, approximately 26% of them seen just once. Sequenced material: glioma tissue, nonneoplastic brain tissue, or PBMCs (not recorded which). The receptors were sampled from a human donor with low-grade glioma or glioblastoma, undergoing nonglioma brain surgery, or in good health (not recorded which).

The chain combines TRBV4-3 with TRBJ2-3; maybe TRBD2 (7 bases). The V gene's germline CDR1 is LGHNA and CDR2 YSLEER. This CDR3 comprises 15 residues. Trimming removed 6 bases from V and 4 bases from J, with 17 bases in between. CDR3 sequence: CASSKTGGPADTQYF. CDR3 bases: TGCGCCAGCAGTAAGACGGGGGGCCCTGCAGATACGCAGTATTTT.

This clonotype showed up many times. The rearrangement joins TRBV3-1 to TRBJ2-3; perhaps TRBD1 as D (5 bases). CDR1 is LGHDT, CDR2 YNNKEL, per germline (reference sequence). This CDR3 is 15 amino acids long. V lost 5 bases and J 4 bases, leaving 16 bases between the germline ends. In nucleotides, the CDR3 is TGTGCCAGCAGCGAAGTGCCCAGGGCGGCAGATACGCAGTATTTT. Translated, it gives CASSEVPRAADTQYF.

There are a few counts of this clonotype. The rearrangement joins TRBV5-1 to TRBJ2-1; either TRBD1 or TRBD2 may supply D (5 bases each). Germline lookup yields CDR1 SGHRS and CDR2 YFSETQ. The CDR3 totals 14 residues. Trimming pared 6 bases from V and 1 base from J, leaving 11 bases between. In nucleotides, the CDR3 is TGCGCCAGCACCCAGGGAGAATCCTACAATGAGCAGTTCTTC. This codes for CASTQGESYNEQFF.

This clonotype was counted many times. This chain links TRBV20-1 with TRBJ2-7; D is possibly TRBD1 or TRBD2 (5 bases each). Germline values: CDR1 DFQATT, CDR2 SNEGSKA (reference sequence). CDR3 length equals 16 residues. V was cut by 2 bases and J by 7 bases, with 24 bases left in between. The CDR3 loop is CSARKPIGASSHEQYF. In nucleotides, the CDR3 is TGCAGTGCTAGAAAACCTATCGGGGCTAGCTCTCATGAGCAGTACTTC.